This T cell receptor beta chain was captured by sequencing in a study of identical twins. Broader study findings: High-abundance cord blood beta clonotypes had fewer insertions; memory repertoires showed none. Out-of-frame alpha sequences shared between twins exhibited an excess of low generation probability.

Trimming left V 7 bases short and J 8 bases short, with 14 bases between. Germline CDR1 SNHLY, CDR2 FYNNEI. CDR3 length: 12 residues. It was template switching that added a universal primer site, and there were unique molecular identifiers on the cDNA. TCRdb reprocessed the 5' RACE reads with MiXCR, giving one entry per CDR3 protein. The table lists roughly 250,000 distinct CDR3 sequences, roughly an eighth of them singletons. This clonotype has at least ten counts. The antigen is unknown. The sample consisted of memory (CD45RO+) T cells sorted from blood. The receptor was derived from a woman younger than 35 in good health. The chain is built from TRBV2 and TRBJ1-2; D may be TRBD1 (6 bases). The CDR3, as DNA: TGTGCCAGCACGCGGGGGCTGTTCGGCTACACCTTC. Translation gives CASTRGLFGYTF.